The entry below describes one T cell receptor (beta chain). Its cognate antigen has yet to be identified. No quality values exist for individual bases; no much larger clone is one base distant. The library was obtained by 5' RACE. Sequencer: Illumina HiSeq 2500. A second roughly 6 to 11 cycle PCR used a sample-barcoded 5' primer and a J-beta primer mix. A unique molecular identifier was introduced onto each TCR beta cDNA molecule by a template-switch 5' adaptor carrying 12 random nucleotides. At least 2.5 million CDR3-containing paired-end reads were obtained from each sample. The Mint cDNA synthesis kit, primed by a TRBC-specific oligonucleotide, was used to synthesize first-strand cDNA from all RNA. Following uracil-DNA glycosylase treatment, a first 18-cycle PCR with universal primers M1SS and BC2_uni_R was performed on all cDNA. Under the source paper's analysis protocol: Each sample was normalized by randomly selecting 1 million high-quality reads, each carrying a distinct molecular identifier. Instead of being binned into consensus sequences, reads with shared molecular identifiers were discarded. MiTCR, set to a Q25 quality threshold and the strictest error-elimination algorithm, was used for CDR3 identification, clonotype clustering and error correction. A nonparametric unseen species model using Euler transformation provided a lower-bound estimate of total TCR beta diversity. TCRdb reanalyzed the raw reads on its own, using fastp at Q25 for trimming and MiXCR for clone calling, and kept in-frame beta chains. Each CDR3 protein gets just one entry, which takes the most common genes and DNA from the rows behind it. It is TCRdb's table, rather than the study itself, that gives the V and J calls and clone size. The sample contains fewer than 750,000 distinct CDR3 sequences, 52% of them found a single time. Approximately 13% of the sample is in the top ten clones.

This sample stems from a study of blood T cells in healthy people across ages (dated by TCRdb to 2015 to 2017). For the wider study: In model experiments, template switching captured about one uniquely barcoded TCR beta cDNA molecule for every two T cells. Donors were grouped into four age groups: young (average 16 years), middle-aged (around 39), aged (roughly 67) and long-lived (about 90). Two additional independent replicas of 1 million unique cDNA reads from the same blood draw were analyzed for two donors (one aged 18 to 30 and one aged 80 or older). To avoid experimental bias, donors of different ages were spread randomly across the sequencing lanes. The study measured age-related changes in TCR beta repertoire diversity using deep sequencing normalized with unique cDNA molecular identifiers.

From cysteine to phenylalanine, the CDR3 is 14 amino acids long. Only the CDR3 DNA is retained, 42 bases long and in frame from the first base. V loses 2 bases, J loses 2 bases, and the germline ends lie 8 bases apart. Based on the germline V gene, the CDR1 and CDR2 sequences are SGHRS and YFSETQ. Here is what the overall study found, with its caveats: As age increased, observed TCR beta diversity per million T cells dropped in a roughly linear way, and a significant reduction was already evident by age around 41. Because profiling used bulk unsorted PBMCs, naive and antigen-experienced compartments could not be compared conclusively. Compared with the aged group, the long-lived group had more naive CD4+ T cells, fewer expanded clones and increased TCR diversity, suggesting age selection. The CMV infection status of donors was not known, potentially confounding age-related changes in expanded clonotypes. Observed TCR beta diversity correlated strongly with the percentage of naive T cells measured by flow cytometry. Estimates of total diversity based on one million sequenced T cells were regarded as lower bounds and as underestimates.

The donors were roughly 40 Caucasian individuals from Russia, aged 6 to 90 years, who were systemically healthy. Each donor gave 8 to 10 milliliters of peripheral blood, collected into EDTA-treated Vacutainer tubes. Ficoll-Paque density-gradient centrifugation was used to isolate PBMCs, with at least 6 million per sample. Trizol reagent was used to extract total RNA from PBMCs, with at least 5 micrograms per sample. The percentages of naive CD45RAhigh/CD27high T cells were determined by flow cytometry on a PBMC aliquot from every donor. The material sequenced was blood. Rearrangement joined TRBV5-1 to TRBJ2-4; the D gene cannot be resolved reliably. The TCR sequence derives from a woman of 80 years or more in good health. The sequenced DNA is TGCGCCAGCAGCTTTGGAGCCCCCAAAAACATTCAGTACTTC. Its protein is CASSFGAPKNIQYF.